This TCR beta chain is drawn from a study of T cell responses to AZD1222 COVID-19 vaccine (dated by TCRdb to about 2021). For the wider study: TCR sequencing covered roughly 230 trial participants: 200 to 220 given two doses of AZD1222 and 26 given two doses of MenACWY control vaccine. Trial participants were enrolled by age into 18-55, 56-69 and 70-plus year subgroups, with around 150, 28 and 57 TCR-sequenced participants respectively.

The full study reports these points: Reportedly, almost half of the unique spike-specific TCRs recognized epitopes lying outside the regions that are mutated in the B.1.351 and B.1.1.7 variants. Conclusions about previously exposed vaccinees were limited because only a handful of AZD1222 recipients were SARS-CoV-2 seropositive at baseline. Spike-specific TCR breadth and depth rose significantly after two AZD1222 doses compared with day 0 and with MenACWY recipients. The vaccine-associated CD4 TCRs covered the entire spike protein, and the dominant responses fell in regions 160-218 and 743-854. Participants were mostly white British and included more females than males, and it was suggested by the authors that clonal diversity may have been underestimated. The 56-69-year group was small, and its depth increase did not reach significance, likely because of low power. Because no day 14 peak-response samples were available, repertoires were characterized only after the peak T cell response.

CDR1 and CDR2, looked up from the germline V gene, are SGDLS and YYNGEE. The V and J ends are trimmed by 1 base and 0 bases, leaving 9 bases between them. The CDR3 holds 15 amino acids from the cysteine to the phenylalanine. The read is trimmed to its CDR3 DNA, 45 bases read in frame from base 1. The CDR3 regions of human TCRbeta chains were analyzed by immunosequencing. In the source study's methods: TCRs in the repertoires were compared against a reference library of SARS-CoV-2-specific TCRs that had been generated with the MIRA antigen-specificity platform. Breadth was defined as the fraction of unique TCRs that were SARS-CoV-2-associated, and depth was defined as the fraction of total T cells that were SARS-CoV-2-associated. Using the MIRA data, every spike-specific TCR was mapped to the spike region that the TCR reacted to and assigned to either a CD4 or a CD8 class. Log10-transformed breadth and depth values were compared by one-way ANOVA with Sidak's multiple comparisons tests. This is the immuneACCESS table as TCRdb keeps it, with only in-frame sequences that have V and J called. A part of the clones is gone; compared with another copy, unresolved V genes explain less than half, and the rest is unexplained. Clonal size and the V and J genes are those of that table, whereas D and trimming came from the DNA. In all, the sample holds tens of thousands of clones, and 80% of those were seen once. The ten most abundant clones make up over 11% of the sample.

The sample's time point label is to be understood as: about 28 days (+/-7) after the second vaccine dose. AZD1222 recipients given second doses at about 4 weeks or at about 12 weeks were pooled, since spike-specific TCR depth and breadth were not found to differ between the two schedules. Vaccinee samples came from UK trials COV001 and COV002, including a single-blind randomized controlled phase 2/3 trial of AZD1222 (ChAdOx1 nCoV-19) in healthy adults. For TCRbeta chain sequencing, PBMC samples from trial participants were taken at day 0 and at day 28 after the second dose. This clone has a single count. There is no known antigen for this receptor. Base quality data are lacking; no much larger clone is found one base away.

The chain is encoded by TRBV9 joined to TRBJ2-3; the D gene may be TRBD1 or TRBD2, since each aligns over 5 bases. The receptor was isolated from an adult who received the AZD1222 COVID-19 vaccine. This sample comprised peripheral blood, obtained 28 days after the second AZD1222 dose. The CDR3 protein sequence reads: CASSVKWGSTDTQYF. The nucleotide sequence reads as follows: TGTGCCAGCAGCGTAAAGTGGGGGAGCACAGATACGCAGTATTTT.